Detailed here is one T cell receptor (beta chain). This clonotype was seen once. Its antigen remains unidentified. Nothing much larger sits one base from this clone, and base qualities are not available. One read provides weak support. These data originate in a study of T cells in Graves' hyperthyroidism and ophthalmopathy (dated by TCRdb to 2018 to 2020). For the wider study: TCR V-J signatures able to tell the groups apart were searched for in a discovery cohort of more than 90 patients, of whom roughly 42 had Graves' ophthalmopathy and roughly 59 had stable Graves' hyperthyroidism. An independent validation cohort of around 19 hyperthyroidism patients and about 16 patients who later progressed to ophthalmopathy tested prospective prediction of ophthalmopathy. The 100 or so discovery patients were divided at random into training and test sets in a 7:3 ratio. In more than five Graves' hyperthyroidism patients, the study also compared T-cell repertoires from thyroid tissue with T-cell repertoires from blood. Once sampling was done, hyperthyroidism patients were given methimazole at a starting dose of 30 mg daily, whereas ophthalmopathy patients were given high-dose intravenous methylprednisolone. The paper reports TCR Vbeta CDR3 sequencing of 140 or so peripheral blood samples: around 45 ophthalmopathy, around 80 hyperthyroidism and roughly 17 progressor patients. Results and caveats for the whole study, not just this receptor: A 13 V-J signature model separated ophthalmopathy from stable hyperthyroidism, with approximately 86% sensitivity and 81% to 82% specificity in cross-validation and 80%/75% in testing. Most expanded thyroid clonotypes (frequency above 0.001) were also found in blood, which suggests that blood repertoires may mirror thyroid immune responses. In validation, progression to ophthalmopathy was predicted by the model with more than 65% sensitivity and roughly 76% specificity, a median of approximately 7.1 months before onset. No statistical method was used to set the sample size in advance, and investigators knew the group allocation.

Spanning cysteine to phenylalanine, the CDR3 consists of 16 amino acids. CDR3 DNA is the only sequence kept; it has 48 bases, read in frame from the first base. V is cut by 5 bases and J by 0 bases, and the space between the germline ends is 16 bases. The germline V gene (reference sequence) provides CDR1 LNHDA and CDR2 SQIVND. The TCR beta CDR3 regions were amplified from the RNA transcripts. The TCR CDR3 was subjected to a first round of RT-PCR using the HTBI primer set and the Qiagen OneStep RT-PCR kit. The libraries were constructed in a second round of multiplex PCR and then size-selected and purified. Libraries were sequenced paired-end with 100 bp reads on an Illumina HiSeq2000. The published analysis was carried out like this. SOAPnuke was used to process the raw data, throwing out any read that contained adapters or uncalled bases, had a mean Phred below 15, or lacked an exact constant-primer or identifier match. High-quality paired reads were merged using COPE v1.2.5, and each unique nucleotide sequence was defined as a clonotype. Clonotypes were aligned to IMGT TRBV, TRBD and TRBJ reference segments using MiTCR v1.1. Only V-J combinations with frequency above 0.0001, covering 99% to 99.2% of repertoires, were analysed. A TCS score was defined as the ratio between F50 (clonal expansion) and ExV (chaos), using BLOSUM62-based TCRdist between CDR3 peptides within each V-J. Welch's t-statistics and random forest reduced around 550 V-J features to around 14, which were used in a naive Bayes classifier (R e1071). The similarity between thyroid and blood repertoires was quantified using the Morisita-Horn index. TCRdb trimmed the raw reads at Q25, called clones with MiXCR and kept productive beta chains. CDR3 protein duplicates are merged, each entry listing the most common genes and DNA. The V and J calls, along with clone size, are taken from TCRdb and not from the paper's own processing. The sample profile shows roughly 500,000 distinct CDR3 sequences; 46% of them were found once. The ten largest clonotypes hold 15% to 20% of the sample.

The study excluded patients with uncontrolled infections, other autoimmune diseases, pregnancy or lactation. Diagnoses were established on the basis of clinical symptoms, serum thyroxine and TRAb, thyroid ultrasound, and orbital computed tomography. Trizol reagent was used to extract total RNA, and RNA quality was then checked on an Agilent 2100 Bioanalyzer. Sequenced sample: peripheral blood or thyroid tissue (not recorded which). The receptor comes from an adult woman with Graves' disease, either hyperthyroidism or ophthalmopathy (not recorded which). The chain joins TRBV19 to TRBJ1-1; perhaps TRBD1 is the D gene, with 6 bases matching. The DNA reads TGTGCCAGTAGTTCGGACAGATCATCCATGAACACTGAAGCTTTCTTT. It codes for CASSSDRSSMNTEAFF. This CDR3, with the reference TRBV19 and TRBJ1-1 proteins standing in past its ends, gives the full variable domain DGGITQSPKYLFRKEGQNVTLSCEQNLNHDAMYWYRQDPGQGLRLIYYSQIVNDFQKGDIAEGYSVSREKKESFPLTVTSAQKNPTAFYLCASSSDRSSMNTEAFFGQGTRLTVV.